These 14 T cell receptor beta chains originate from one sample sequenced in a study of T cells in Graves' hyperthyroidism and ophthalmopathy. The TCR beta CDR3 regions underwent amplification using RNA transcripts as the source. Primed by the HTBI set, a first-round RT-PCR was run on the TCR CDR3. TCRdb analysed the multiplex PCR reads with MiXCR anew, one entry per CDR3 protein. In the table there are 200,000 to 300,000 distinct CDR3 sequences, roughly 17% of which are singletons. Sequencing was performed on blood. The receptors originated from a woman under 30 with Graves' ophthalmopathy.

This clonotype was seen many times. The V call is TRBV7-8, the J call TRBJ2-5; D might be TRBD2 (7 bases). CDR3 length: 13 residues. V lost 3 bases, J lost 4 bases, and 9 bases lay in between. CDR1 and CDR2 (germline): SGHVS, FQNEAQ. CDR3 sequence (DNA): TGTGCCAGCAGCTTGGGGGGGCCAGAGACCCAGTACTTC. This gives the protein CASSLGGPETQYF.

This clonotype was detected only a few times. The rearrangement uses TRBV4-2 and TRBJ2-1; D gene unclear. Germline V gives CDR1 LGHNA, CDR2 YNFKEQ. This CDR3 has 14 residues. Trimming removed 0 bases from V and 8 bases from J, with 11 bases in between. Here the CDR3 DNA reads TGTGCCAGCAGCCAAGATTTACTAATCGATGAGCAGTTCTTC. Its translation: CASSQDLLIDEQFF.

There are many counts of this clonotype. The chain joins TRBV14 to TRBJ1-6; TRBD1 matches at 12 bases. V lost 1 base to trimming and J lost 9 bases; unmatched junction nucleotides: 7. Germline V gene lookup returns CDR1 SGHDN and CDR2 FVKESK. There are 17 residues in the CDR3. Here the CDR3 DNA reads TGTGCCAGCAGCCAAGGAATCCGGGACAGGGGGCTTTCACCCCTCCACTTT. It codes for CASSQGIRDRGLSPLHF.

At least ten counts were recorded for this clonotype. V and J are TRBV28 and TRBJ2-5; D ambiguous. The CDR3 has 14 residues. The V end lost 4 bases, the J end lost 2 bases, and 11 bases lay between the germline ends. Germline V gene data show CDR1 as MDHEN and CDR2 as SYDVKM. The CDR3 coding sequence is TGTGCCAGCAGTTCCTCGACAACGCAAGAGACCCAGTACTTC. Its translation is CASSSSTTQETQYF.

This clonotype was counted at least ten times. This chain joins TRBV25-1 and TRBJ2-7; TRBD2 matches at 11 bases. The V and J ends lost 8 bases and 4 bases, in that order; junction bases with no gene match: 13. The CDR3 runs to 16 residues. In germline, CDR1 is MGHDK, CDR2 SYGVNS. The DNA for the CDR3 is TGTGCCAGCTTAGGGCTAGCGGGGGGTTCGGGGTACGAGCAGTACTTC. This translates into CASLGLAGGSGYEQYF.

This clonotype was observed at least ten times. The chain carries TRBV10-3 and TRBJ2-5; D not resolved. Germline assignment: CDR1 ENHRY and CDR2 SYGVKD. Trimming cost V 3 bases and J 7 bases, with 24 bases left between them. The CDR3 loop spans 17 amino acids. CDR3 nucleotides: TGTGCCATCAGTGATTCAAGGACCCCGAATAAACTTGGGACCCAGTACTTC. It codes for CAISDSRTPNKLGTQYF.

CDR3 residues: CASSMPGQGTYEQYF. CDR3 bases: TGTGCCAGTAGTATGCCGGGACAGGGGACCTACGAGCAGTACTTC. The chain carries TRBV19 and TRBJ2-7; the match to TRBD1 covers 10 bases. V shed 3 bases, J shed 2 bases, and the junction held 4 bases outside the gene matches. CDR3 size: 15 residues. The germline V gene has CDR1 LNHDA and CDR2 SQIVND (reference sequence). Complete variable domain (other parts from reference TRBV19 and TRBJ2-7): DGGITQSPKYLFRKEGQNVTLSCEQNLNHDAMYWYRQDPGQGLRLIYYSQIVNDFQKGDIAEGYSVSREKKESFPLTVTSAQKNPTAFYLCASSMPGQGTYEQYFGPGTRLTVT.

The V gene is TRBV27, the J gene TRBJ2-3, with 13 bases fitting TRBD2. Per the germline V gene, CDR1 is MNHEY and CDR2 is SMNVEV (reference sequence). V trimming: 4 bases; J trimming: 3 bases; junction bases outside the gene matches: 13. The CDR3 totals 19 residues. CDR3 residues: CASSSPTRTSGRGTDTQYF. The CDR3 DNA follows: TGTGCCAGCAGTTCCCCTACCAGGACTAGCGGGAGAGGGACAGATACGCAGTATTTT.

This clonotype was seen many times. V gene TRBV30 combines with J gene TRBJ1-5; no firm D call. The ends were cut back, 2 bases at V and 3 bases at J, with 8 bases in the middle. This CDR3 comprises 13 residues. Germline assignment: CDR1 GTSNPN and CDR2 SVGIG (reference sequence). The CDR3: CAWSITNNQPQHF. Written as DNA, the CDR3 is TGTGCCTGGAGTATAACGAACAATCAGCCCCAGCATTTT.

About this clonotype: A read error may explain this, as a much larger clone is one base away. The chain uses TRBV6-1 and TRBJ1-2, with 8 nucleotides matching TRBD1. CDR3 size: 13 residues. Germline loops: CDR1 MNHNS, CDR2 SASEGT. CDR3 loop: CTSRKDRDYGYTF. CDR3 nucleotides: TGTACCAGCAGAAAGGACAGGGACTATGGCTACACCTTC.

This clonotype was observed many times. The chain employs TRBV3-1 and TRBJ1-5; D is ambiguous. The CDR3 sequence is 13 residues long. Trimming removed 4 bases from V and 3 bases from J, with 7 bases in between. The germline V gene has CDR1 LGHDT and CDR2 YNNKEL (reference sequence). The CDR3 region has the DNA TGTGCCAGCAGCCCCCGGACCAATCAGCCCCAGCATTTT. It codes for CASSPRTNQPQHF.

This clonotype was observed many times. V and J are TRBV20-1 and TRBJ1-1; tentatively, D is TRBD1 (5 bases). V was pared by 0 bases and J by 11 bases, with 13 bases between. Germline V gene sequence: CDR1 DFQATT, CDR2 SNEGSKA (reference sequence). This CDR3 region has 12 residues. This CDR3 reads CSARDRRGGAFF. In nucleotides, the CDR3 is TGCAGTGCTAGAGATAGAAGGGGTGGGGCTTTCTTT.

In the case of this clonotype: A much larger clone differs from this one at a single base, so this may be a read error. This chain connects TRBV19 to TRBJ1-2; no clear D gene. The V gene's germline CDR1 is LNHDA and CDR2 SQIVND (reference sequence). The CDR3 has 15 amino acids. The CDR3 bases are TGTGCCAGTAGTATGCTCCGCAGTTCTTTGTATGGCCACACCTTC. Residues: CASSMLRSSLYGHTF.

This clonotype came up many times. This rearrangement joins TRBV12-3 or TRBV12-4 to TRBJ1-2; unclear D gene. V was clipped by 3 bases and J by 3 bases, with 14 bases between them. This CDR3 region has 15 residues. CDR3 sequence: CASSFSVAADYGYTF. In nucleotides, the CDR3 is TGTGCCAGCAGTTTCTCTGTGGCGGCCGACTATGGCTACACCTTC.